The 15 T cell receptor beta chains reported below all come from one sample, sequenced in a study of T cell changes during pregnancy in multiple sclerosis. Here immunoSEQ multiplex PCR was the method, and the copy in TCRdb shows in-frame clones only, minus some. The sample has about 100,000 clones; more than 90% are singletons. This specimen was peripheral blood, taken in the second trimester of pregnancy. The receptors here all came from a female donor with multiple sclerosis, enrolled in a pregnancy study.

DNA of the CDR3: TGTGCCAGCAGCTTAGGCAGGGAGGTGTGGGTCACTGAAGCTTTCTTT. This codes for CASSLGREVWVTEAFF. V gene TRBV7-9 combines with J gene TRBJ1-1; weak D call: TRBD1 (5 bases). The CDR3 consists of 16 residues. Trimming cost V 1 base and J 4 bases, with 16 bases left between them. Looked up from germline, CDR1 is SEHNR and CDR2 is FQNEAQ (reference sequence).

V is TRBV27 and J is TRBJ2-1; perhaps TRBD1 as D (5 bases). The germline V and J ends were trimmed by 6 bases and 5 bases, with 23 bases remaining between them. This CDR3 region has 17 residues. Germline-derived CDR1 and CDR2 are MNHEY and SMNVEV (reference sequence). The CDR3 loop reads CASRPGGIAGNNNEQFF. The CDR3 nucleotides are TGTGCCAGCAGGCCTGGTGGGATTGCAGGGAACAACAATGAGCAGTTCTTC.

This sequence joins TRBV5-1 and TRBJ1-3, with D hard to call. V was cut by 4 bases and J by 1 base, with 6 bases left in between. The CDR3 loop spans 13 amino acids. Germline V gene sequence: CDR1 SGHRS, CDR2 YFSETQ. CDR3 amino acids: CASSTGSGNTIYF. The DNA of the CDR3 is TGCGCCAGCAGCACGGGATCTGGAAACACCATATATTTT. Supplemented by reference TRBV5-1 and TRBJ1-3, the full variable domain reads KAGVTQTPRYLIKTRGQQVTLSCSPISGHRSVSWYQQTPGQGLQFLFEYFSETQRNKGNFPGRFSGRQFSNSRSEMNVSTLELGDSALYLCASSTGSGNTIYFGEGSWLTVV.

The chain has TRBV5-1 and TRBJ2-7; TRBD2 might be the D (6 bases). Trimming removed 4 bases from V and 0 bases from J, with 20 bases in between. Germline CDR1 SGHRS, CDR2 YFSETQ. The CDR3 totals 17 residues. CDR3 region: CASSNVVTSSSSYEQYF. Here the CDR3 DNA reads TGCGCCAGCAGCAACGTGGTAACTAGCTCCAGCTCCTACGAGCAGTACTTC.

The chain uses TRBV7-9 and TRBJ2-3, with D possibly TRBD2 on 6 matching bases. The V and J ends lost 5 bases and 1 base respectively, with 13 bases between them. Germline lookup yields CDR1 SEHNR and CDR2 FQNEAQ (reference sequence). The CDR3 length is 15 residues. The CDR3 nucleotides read TGTGCCAGCAGCCCCCTAGCGTTCGGCACAGATACGCAGTATTTT. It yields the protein CASSPLAFGTDTQYF. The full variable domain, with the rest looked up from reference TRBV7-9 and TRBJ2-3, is DTGVSQNPRHKITKRGQNVTFRCDPISEHNRLYWYRQTLGQGPEFLTYFQNEAQLEKSRLLSDRFSAERPKGSFSTLEIQRTEQGDSAMYLCASSPLAFGTDTQYFGPGTRLTVL.

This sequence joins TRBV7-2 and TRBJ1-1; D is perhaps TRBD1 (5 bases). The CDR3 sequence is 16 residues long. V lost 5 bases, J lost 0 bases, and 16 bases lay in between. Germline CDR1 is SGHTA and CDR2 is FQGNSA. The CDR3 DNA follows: TGTGCCAGCAGCCCAAAAGCGGGGCTCCTGAACACTGAAGCTTTCTTT. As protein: CASSPKAGLLNTEAFF.

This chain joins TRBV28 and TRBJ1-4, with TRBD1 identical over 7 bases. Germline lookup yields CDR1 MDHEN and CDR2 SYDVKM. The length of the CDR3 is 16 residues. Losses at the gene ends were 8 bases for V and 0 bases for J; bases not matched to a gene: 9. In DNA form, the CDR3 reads TGTGCCAGCGGGGACAGTTACCGTGCAACTAATGAAAAACTGTTTTTT. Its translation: CASGDSYRATNEKLFF.

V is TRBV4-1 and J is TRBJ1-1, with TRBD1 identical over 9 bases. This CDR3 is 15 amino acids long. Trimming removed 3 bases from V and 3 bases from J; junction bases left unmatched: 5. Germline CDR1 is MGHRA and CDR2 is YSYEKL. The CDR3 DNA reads TGCGCCAGCAGCCACCTACAGGGGGCTGACACTGAAGCTTTCTTT. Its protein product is CASSHLQGADTEAFF.

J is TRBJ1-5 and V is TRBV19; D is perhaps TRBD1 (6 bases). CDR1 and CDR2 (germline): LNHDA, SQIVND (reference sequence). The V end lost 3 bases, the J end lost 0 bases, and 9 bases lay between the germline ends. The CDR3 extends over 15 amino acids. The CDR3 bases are TGTGCCAGTAGTATGGGGGGGGCTAGCAATCAGCCCCAGCATTTT. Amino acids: CASSMGGASNQPQHF.

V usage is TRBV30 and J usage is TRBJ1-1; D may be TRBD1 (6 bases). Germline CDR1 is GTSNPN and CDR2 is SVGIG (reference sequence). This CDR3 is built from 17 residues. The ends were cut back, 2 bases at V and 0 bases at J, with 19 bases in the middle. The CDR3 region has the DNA TGTGCCTGGAGTACCCTTCGGACAGATTTTATGAACACTGAAGCTTTCTTT. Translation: CAWSTLRTDFMNTEAFF.

Written as DNA, the CDR3 is TGTGCCAGCAGTCCCGGCGGGGAGCTGTTTTTT. Its protein product is CASSPGGELFF. The rearrangement uses TRBV27 and TRBJ2-2; D gene unclear. The CDR3 consists of 11 residues. V dropped 5 bases and J dropped 7 bases, with 5 bases sitting between them. Germline CDR1 MNHEY, CDR2 SMNVEV (reference sequence).

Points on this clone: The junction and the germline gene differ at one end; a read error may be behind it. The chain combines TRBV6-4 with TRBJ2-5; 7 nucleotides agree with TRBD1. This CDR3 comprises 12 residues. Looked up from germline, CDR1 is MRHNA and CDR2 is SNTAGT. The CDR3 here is CASSDSTGALHF. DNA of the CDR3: TGTGCCAGCAGTGATTCCACAGGGGCCCTCCACTTC.

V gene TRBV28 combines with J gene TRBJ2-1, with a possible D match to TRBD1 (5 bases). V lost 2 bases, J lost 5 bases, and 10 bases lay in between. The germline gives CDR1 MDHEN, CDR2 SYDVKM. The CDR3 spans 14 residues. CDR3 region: CASSLLDIDNEQFF. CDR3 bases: TGTGCCAGCAGTTTACTGGACATCGACAATGAGCAGTTCTTC.

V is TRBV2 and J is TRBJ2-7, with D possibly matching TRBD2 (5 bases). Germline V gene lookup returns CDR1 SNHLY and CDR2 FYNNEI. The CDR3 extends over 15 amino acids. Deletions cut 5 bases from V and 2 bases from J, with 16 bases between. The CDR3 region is CASSIRRVITYEQYF. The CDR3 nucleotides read TGTGCCAGCAGTATTAGGCGGGTAATCACCTACGAGCAGTACTTC. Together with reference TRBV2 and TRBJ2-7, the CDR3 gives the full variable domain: EPEVTQTPSHQVTQMGQEVILRCVPISNHLYFYWYRQILGQKVEFLVSFYNNEISEKSEIFDDQFSVERPDGSNFTLKIRSTKLEDSAMYFCASSIRRVITYEQYFGPGTRLTVT.

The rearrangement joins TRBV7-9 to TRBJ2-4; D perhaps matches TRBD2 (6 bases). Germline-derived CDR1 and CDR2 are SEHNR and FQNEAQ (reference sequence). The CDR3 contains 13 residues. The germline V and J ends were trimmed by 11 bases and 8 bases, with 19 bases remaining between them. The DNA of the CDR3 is TGTGCCGGAGGGGTTAAGGGATCGGACATTCAGTACTTC. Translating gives CAGGVKGSDIQYF. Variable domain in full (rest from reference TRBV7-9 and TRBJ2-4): DTGVSQNPRHKITKRGQNVTFRCDPISEHNRLYWYRQTLGQGPEFLTYFQNEAQLEKSRLLSDRFSAERPKGSFSTLEIQRTEQGDSAMYLCAGGVKGSDIQYFGAGTRLSVL.